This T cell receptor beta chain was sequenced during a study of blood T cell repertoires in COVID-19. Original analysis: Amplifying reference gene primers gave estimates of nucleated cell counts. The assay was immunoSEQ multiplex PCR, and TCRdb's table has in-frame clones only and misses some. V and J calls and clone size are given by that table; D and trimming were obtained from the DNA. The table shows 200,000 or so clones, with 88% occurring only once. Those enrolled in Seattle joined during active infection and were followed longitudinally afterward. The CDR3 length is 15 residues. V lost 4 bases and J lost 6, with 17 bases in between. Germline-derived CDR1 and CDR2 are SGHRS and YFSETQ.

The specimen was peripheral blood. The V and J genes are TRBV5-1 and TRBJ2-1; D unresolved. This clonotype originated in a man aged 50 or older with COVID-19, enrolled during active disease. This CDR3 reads CASSTGAVKTNEQFF. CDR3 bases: TGCGCCAGCAGCACCGGAGCAGTAAAGACCAATGAGCAGTTCTTC.